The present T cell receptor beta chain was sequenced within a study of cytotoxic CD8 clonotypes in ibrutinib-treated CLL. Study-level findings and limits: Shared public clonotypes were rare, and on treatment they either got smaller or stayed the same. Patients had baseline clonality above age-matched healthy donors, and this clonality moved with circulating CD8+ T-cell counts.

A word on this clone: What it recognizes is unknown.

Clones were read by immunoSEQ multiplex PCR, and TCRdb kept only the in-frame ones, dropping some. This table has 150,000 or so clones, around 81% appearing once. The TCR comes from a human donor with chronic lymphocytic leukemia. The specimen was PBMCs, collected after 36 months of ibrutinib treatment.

CDR3 amino acids: CASSLWNSAGQGWEQYF. Written as DNA, the CDR3 is TGTGCCAGCAGCTTATGGAATTCTGCGGGACAGGGGTGGGAGCAGTACTTC. V gene TRBV13 combines with J gene TRBJ2-7; TRBD1 aligns across 10 bases. Trimming removed 2 bases from V and 7 bases from J; junction bases left unmatched: 14. From germline, CDR1 is PRHDT and CDR2 FYEKMQ (reference sequence). This CDR3 region has 17 residues.